This TCR beta chain was recorded in a study of technical replicates of blood from a handful of donors. Using immunoSEQ multiplex PCR, the repertoire was profiled, and TCRdb retains in-frame clones only, with some absent. This table has approximately 81,000 clones, more than 90% appearing once. The CDR3 runs 15 residues. V lost 4 bases to trimming and J lost 3 bases; unmatched junction nucleotides: 2. Germline assignment: CDR1 SGHRS and CDR2 YFSETQ. Sequencing used T cells isolated from PBMCs. This rearrangement joins TRBV5-1 to TRBJ2-2, with 11 bases that match TRBD2. This clonotype was obtained from a human donor in good health. The CDR3 region is CASSILAGDTGELFF. For the CDR3, the DNA is TGCGCCAGCAGCATACTAGCGGGGGACACCGGGGAGCTGTTTTTT.